Listed here are 20 T cell receptor beta chains from one sample, sequenced in a study of vaccination and CD4 T cells after COVID-19 (dated by TCRdb to the early 2020s). These TCRs are of unknown antigen specificity. The protocol used for the library was PCR. Sequencing instrument: Illumina iSeq 100. At the Johns Hopkins FTIC core, DNA from the cultured CD4+ T cells underwent TCR sequencing with the Oncomine TCR Beta short-read assay. Clones were called with MiXCR by TCRdb after fastp trimmed the public reads at Q25, and only in-frame beta chains were retained. Records with the same CDR3 protein are collapsed into one entry carrying the most frequent genes and DNA. This sample has over 15,000 distinct CDR3 sequences in its table, and approximately 48% of those were observed once. Together, the top ten hold about 5% of the sample. This sample's treatment or condition label indicates: approximately 9-day PBMC culture with coronavirus spike peptide pools or control peptides (ViraFEST assay).

Specimen: CD4+ T cells from blood, cultured in vitro, collected before SARS-CoV-2 vaccination. Receptors originate from a human donor who had recovered from COVID-19.

The chain recombines TRBV6-1 with TRBJ2-2; D is unclear. CDR3 length: 16 residues. Germline V gives CDR1 MNHNS, CDR2 SASEGT. V was clipped by 6 bases and J by 2 bases, with 16 bases between them. This CDR3 is CASSRPGPINTGELFF. CDR3 coding DNA: TGTGCCAGCAGCCGCCCTGGACCTATAAACACCGGGGAGCTGTTTTTT.

This clonotype was seen a handful of times. The CDR3 DNA sequence: TGTGCCATCAGTGCATTAACCGAAGAGCAGTACTTC. It is translated as CAISALTEEQYF. The V gene is TRBV10-3, the J gene TRBJ2-7; D is undetermined. This CDR3 has 12 amino acids. V dropped 4 bases and J dropped 7 bases, with 11 bases sitting between them. Germline CDR1 is ENHRY and CDR2 is SYGVKD.

The chain employs TRBV7-9 and TRBJ1-6, with 8 bases identical to TRBD1. The V gene end was trimmed by 5 bases and the J gene end by 8 bases; junction bases not matched to a gene: 5. The germline V gene has CDR1 SEHNR and CDR2 FQNEAQ (reference sequence). The CDR3 sequence is 14 residues long. CDR3 sequence: CASSLDREDSPLHF. In DNA, the CDR3 is TGTGCCAGCAGCCTGGACAGGGAGGATTCACCCCTCCACTTT.

The genes are TRBV6-1 and TRBJ1-6, with a tentative D call TRBD1 (6 bases). Trimming took off 5 bases at V and 9 bases at J, with 17 bases between the two ends. The CDR3 contains 15 residues. From germline, CDR1 is MNHNS and CDR2 SASEGT. The CDR3 sequence: CASSHEGGRGSPLHF. The CDR3 bases are TGTGCCAGCAGTCATGAGGGGGGCAGGGGTTCACCCCTCCACTTT.

This clonotype was detected only once. The rearrangement links TRBV19 to TRBJ2-2; D not resolved. Germline V gene data show CDR1 as LNHDA and CDR2 as SQIVND (reference sequence). Between the trimmed V and J ends, which lost 6 bases and 0 bases, there was a span of 11 bases. CDR3 length: 15 residues. The CDR3 DNA reads as TGTGCCAGTAGGAAGGACGGCGCGAACACCGGGGAGCTGTTTTTT. This translates into CASRKDGANTGELFF.

The rearrangement uses TRBV25-1 and TRBJ2-1, with 10 bases identical to TRBD1. Germline loops: CDR1 MGHDK, CDR2 SYGVNS. The CDR3 is 14 residues long. J lost 5 bases, V lost 6 bases, and 4 bases had no gene match. The CDR3 is CASRQTGGHNEQFF. CDR3 coding DNA: TGTGCCAGCAGGCAGACAGGGGGCCACAATGAGCAGTTCTTC.

This clonotype was picked up a small number of times. The chain joins TRBV6-5 to TRBJ1-5, with 9 bases that match TRBD1. The trim removed 0 bases at V and 7 bases at J, leaving 4 bases unmatched. The germline gives CDR1 MNHEY, CDR2 SVGAGI. This CDR3 spans 15 amino acids. CDR3 sequence: CASSYSGQGDQPQHF. Here the CDR3 DNA reads TGTGCCAGCAGTTACTCGGGACAGGGAGACCAGCCCCAGCATTTT.

In this sample, this clonotype turned up a few times. The rearrangement joins TRBV6-5 to TRBJ2-3; D perhaps matches TRBD2 (6 bases). Germline values: CDR1 MNHEY, CDR2 SVGAGI. The V gene lost 2 bases and the J gene lost 14 bases, with 14 bases spanning the gap. The CDR3 is 12 residues long. The CDR3 here is CASSYDGSTRYF. The DNA of the CDR3 is TGTGCCAGCAGTTACGACGGGAGCACTAGGTATTTT.

The V call is TRBV27, the J call TRBJ1-6, with a possible D match to TRBD1 (6 bases). This CDR3 region has 15 residues. CDR1 and CDR2 from the germline V gene are MNHEY and SMNVEV (reference sequence). Between the trimmed V and J ends, which lost 3 bases and 10 bases, there was a span of 16 bases. CDR3 sequence: CASSFEGRGSSPLHF. CDR3 nucleotides: TGTGCCAGCAGTTTTGAAGGGAGGGGGAGCTCACCCCTCCACTTT.

V is TRBV2 and J is TRBJ2-5; D not resolved. CDR1 is SNHLY, CDR2 FYNNEI, per germline. This CDR3 has 14 residues. With 4 bases removed from V and 4 bases from J, the gap between germline ends came to 13 bases. The CDR3 sequence: CASSGGVFTETQYF. The CDR3 DNA sequence: TGTGCCAGCAGTGGTGGGGTCTTTACAGAGACCCAGTACTTC.

This clonotype has a handful of counts. The chain is built from TRBV7-2 and TRBJ2-2, with TRBD1 matching 9 bases. Germline V gene sequence: CDR1 SGHTA, CDR2 FQGNSA. V gave up 4 bases and J gave up 2 bases; unmatched junction bases: 5. The CDR3 totals 16 residues. The CDR3 DNA is TGTGCCAGCAGCTGGACGGGACAGGGAAACACCGGGGAGCTGTTTTTT. Protein sequence: CASSWTGQGNTGELFF.

This clonotype is medium-sized in the sample. V is TRBV20-1 and J is TRBJ2-5; D perhaps matches TRBD1 (5 bases). Looked up from germline, CDR1 is DFQATT and CDR2 is SNEGSKA (reference sequence). Trimming stripped 7 bases from V and 4 bases from J, with 13 bases between. This CDR3 comprises 12 residues. CDR3 in DNA: TGCAGTGTCAACCCTAGGGGAGAGACCCAGTACTTC. This gives the protein CSVNPRGETQYF.

This clonotype was counted only a few times. The chain combines TRBV25-1 with TRBJ1-1; weak D call: TRBD1 (5 bases). CDR3 size: 17 residues. Germline V gene data show CDR1 as MGHDK and CDR2 as SYGVNS. Trimming pared 3 bases from V and 4 bases from J, leaving 21 bases between. Here the CDR3 reads CASSDGRAWWGSTEAFF. DNA of the CDR3: TGTGCCAGCAGTGATGGTCGGGCGTGGTGGGGCAGCACTGAAGCTTTCTTT.

A few counts support this clonotype. CDR3 DNA: TGTGCCTGGTCTACTACGGACAGGCTGAACACTGAAGCTTTCTTT. Encoded protein: CAWSTTDRLNTEAFF. This rearrangement joins TRBV30 to TRBJ1-1, with 7 bases matching TRBD1. With V trimmed by 5 bases and J by 0 bases, 9 bases remained unmatched. The CDR3 has 15 residues. Germline V lookup: CDR1 GTSNPN, CDR2 SVGIG (reference sequence).

This chain uses TRBV19 with TRBJ1-2; D ambiguous. V lost 2 bases and J lost 5, with 9 bases in between. The CDR3 covers 13 residues. The germline V gene encodes CDR1 LNHDA and CDR2 SQIVND (reference sequence). This CDR3 is CASSITHKYGYTF. The CDR3 region has the DNA TGTGCCAGTAGTATAACACACAAGTATGGCTACACCTTC. The full variable domain, its missing parts supplied by reference TRBV19 and TRBJ1-2, is DGGITQSPKYLFRKEGQNVTLSCEQNLNHDAMYWYRQDPGQGLRLIYYSQIVNDFQKGDIAEGYSVSREKKESFPLTVTSAQKNPTAFYLCASSITHKYGYTFGSGTRLTVV.

The genes are TRBV6-1 and TRBJ2-7, with TRBD2 matching over 9 bases. V lost 6 bases and J lost 7; bases outside the gene matches: 10. This CDR3 comprises 14 residues. Germline CDR1 reads MNHNS; CDR2 reads SASEGT. As DNA, the CDR3 is TGTGCCAGCAGCCCAAGCGGGAGGTACGTGGAGCAGTACTTC. This gives the protein CASSPSGRYVEQYF.

The genes are TRBV11-3 and TRBJ2-7; the D call may be TRBD1 or TRBD2 (5 bases each). This CDR3 has 15 residues. Trimming removed 5 bases at V and 6 bases at J, with 20 bases between. The germline V gene encodes CDR1 SGHNT and CDR2 YENEEA. The CDR3 DNA follows: TGTGCCAGCAGCCCCGGGACCTCGGGCGGGCTCGAGCAGTACTTC. Amino acid sequence: CASSPGTSGGLEQYF.

This clonotype has just a few counts. The chain couples TRBV6-1 to TRBJ1-2; D is possibly TRBD1 (6 bases). The V end lost 2 bases, the J end lost 4 bases, and 14 bases lay between the germline ends. There are 15 residues in the CDR3. Germline V CDR1 and CDR2: MNHNS, SASEGT. CDR3 sequence: CASSESGTRFYGYTF. DNA for the CDR3: TGTGCCAGCAGTGAAAGTGGGACACGGTTCTATGGCTACACCTTC.

The V gene is TRBV12-3 or TRBV12-4, the J gene TRBJ2-7; D gene ambiguous. V was pared by 2 bases and J by 6 bases, with 8 bases between. This CDR3 comprises 12 residues. CDR3 residues: CASSLKVAEQYF. CDR3 nucleotide sequence: TGTGCCAGCAGTTTAAAGGTAGCCGAGCAGTACTTC.

The gene calls are TRBV18 and TRBJ1-1; D ambiguous. Germline CDR1 is KGHSH and CDR2 is LQKENI. With 2 bases removed from V and 1 base from J, the gap between germline ends came to 5 bases. The length of the CDR3 is 13 residues. The CDR3 region has the DNA TGTGCCAGCTCACCAACCGGGAACACTGAAGCTTTCTTT. Amino acids: CASSPTGNTEAFF.